One sample yielded the 6 T cell receptor beta chains listed below, sequenced in a study of T cell responses to AZD1222 COVID-19 vaccine. The table came from immunoSEQ multiplex PCR; TCRdb's copy has only in-frame clones and leaves some out. The table shows 200,000 or so clones, with roughly 93% occurring only once. Source: peripheral blood, taken on day 0 of AZD1222 vaccination. These receptors came from an adult in good health.

The chain combines TRBV12-5 with TRBJ2-7, with 8 bases fitting TRBD1. The CDR3 has 12 residues. Germline CDR1 and CDR2: LGHNT and FRNRAP. The CDR3 loop reads CARDRRSYEQYF. The CDR3 region has the DNA TGTGCCAGGGACAGGAGGAGTTACGAGCAGTACTTC.

V gene TRBV27 combines with J gene TRBJ2-3, with 7 bases identical to TRBD1. The CDR3 length is 14 residues. Germline CDR1 reads MNHEY; CDR2 reads SMNVEV (reference sequence). J was trimmed by 6 bases and V by 6 bases; bases with no gene match: 9. The CDR3 DNA is TGTGCCAGCAGACTGACAGGGTCGATGGATACGCAGTATTTT. Translation: CASRLTGSMDTQYF.

The chain couples TRBV5-8 to TRBJ2-7; D not certain. Germline V gene lookup returns CDR1 SGHTS and CDR2 YDEGEE. V gave up 4 bases and J gave up 3 bases, with 17 bases separating them. CDR3 length: 15 amino acids. As DNA, the CDR3 is TGTGCCAGCAGCCTACTTCCCCTCAGGCTCTACGAGCAGTACTTC. The encoded protein is CASSLLPLRLYEQYF.

The genes are TRBV21-1 and TRBJ2-4; TRBD1 reflects the table's D call only, with no check against the DNA. TRBV21-1 is a recognized pseudogene. This CDR3 spans 14 amino acids. Here the CDR3 DNA reads TGTGCCAGCAGCAAACAGGGAACCAAAAACATTCAGTACTTC. Amino acids: CASSKQGTKNIQYF.

This chain connects TRBV10-2 to TRBJ2-5, with unresolved D. The CDR3 sequence is 15 residues long. Germline V gene lookup returns CDR1 WSHSY and CDR2 SAAADI. V lost 2 bases and J 1 base, leaving 11 bases between the germline ends. The CDR3 bases are TGCGCCAGCAGTGAGGCTAGTATGGCCCAAGAGACCCAGTACTTC. Translated: CASSEASMAQETQYF.

The chain employs TRBV5-1 and TRBJ1-4, with D unresolved. The CDR3 runs 15 residues. V was cut by 5 bases and J by 0 bases, with 11 bases left in between. Germline V gene sequence: CDR1 SGHRS, CDR2 YFSETQ. Written as DNA, the CDR3 is TGCGCCAGCAGTGATACAGCCGCAACTAATGAAAAACTGTTTTTT. Its protein product is CASSDTAATNEKLFF.